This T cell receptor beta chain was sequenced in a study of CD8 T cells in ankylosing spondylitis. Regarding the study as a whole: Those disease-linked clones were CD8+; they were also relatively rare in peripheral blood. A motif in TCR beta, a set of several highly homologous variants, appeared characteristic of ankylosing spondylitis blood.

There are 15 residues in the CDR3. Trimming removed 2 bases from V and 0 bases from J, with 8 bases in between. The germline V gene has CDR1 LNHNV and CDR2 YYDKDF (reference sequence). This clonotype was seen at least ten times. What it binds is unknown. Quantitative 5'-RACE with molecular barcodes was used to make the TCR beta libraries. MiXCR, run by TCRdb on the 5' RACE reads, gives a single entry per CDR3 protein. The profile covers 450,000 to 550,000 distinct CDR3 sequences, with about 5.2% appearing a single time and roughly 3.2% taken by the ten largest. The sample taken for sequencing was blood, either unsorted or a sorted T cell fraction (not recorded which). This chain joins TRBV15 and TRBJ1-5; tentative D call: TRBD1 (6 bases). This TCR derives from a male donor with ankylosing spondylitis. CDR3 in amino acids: CATSRYRVSNQPQHF. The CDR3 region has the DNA TGTGCCACCAGCAGATACAGGGTTAGCAATCAGCCCCAGCATTTT.